This T cell receptor beta chain was recovered during a study of beta chain features in type 1 diabetes. For this clone: The antigen is undetermined.

V lost 0 bases to trimming and J lost 4 bases, with 7 bases between them. This CDR3 is 14 amino acids long. Germline V CDR1 and CDR2: LNHDA, SQIVND (reference sequence). Whole-study results and caveats: A pattern of fewer insertions and more deletions at VDJ junctions was seen in type 1 diabetes patients. An over-representation of cells with high TCR expression could result from cDNA sequencing.

cDNA synthesis used the whole RNA isolate, giving expressed TCRB sequences. The average output of naive, central memory and regulatory T cell samples was about 3.57 million reads. Data came from immunoSEQ multiplex PCR; TCRdb stores just in-frame clones and leaves some out. In the table there are more than 350,000 clones, over 9.5% of which are singletons. The sequencing input was naive CD4+ T cells from blood. The genes are TRBV19 and TRBJ2-1; possibly TRBD2 for D (5 bases). This clonotype was obtained from a woman between 18 and 30 years old in good health. The CDR3: CASSIDPGYNEQFF. The DNA for the CDR3 is TGTGCCAGTAGTATAGATCCGGGGTACAATGAGCAGTTCTTC.